The 17 T cell receptor beta chains presented below share a single source sample, sequenced in a study of beta chain features in type 1 diabetes. Sequencing targeted expressed TCRB transcripts, as all isolated RNA had been reverse transcribed. Method: immunoSEQ multiplex PCR; TCRdb's copy keeps in-frame clones and lacks some. The sample lists around 350,000 clones; roughly 13% were seen once. The specimen was naive CD4+ T cells from blood. These receptor sequences come from a man aged 18 to 35 in good health.

V and J are TRBV5-1 and TRBJ1-5; 11 positions agree with TRBD1. Trimming cost V 4 bases and J 6 bases; bases outside gene matches: 9. The CDR3 is made up of 16 amino acids. CDR1 is SGHRS, CDR2 YFSETQ, per germline. The CDR3 nucleotides read TGCGCCAGCAGCCTCGACGGACAGGGGGCAATTCAGCCCCAGCATTTT. Protein sequence: CASSLDGQGAIQPQHF.

This clone was counted a few times. The J gene is TRBJ2-7, the V gene TRBV7-9; tentative D call: TRBD2 (6 bases). The CDR3 is made up of 15 amino acids. With 4 bases removed from V and 3 bases from J, the gap between germline ends came to 16 bases. The V gene's germline CDR1 is SEHNR and CDR2 FQNEAQ (reference sequence). In nucleotides, the CDR3 is TGTGCCAGCAGCTCCCCAGGGAGGAGAAACTACGAGCAGTACTTC. It encodes CASSSPGRRNYEQYF.

This clone has just a few counts. V is TRBV5-6 and J is TRBJ2-1, with D maybe TRBD1 (6 bases). Germline-derived CDR1 and CDR2 are SGHDT and YYEEEE. V shed 0 bases and J shed 9 bases, with 22 bases lying between them. The CDR3 is made up of 17 amino acids. In DNA, the CDR3 is TGTGCCAGCAGCTTGGTTGAAGCCAGGGGAGTTCGGGGTGAGCAGTTCTTC. It codes for CASSLVEARGVRGEQFF. The whole variable domain, filled in from reference TRBV5-6 and TRBJ2-1, reads DAGVTQSPTHLIKTRGQQVTLRCSPKSGHDTVSWYQQALGQGPQFIFQYYEEEERQRGNFPDRFSGHQFPNYSSELNVNALLLGDSALYLCASSLVEARGVRGEQFFGPGTRLTVL.

This clone was counted between two and nine times. V is TRBV5-4 and J is TRBJ2-3, with 12 bases that match TRBD2. Germline V gene lookup returns CDR1 SGHNT and CDR2 YYREEE (reference sequence). V lost 9 bases and J lost 5; bases outside the gene matches: 7. The CDR3 is made up of 14 amino acids. The CDR3 is CATLAGGLVDTQYF. For the CDR3, the DNA is TGTGCCACCCTAGCGGGGGGGCTAGTAGATACGCAGTATTTT.

There are a few counts of this clone. The genes are TRBV28 and TRBJ2-3; D not certain. CDR3 length: 15 amino acids. V lost 6 bases to trimming and J lost 0 bases, with 13 bases between them. Germline loops: CDR1 MDHEN, CDR2 SYDVKM. The CDR3, as DNA: TGTGCCAGCAGCCAAAGGCAGGATAGCACAGATACGCAGTATTTT. Encoded protein: CASSQRQDSTDTQYF. Based on the CDR3 plus reference TRBV28 and TRBJ2-3, the full variable domain is DVKVTQSSRYLVKRTGEKVFLECVQDMDHENMFWYRQDPGLGLRLIYFSYDVKMKEKGDIPEGYSVSREKKERFSLILESASTNQTSMYLCASSQRQDSTDTQYFGPGTRLTVL.

In this sample, this clone turned up a few times. The V gene is TRBV19, the J gene TRBJ2-7; 10 nucleotides line up with TRBD1. V lost 3 bases, J lost 0 bases, and 2 bases stayed unmatched. Germline V gene lookup returns CDR1 LNHDA and CDR2 SQIVND (reference sequence). The CDR3 length is 15 residues. CDR3 coding DNA: TGTGCCAGTAGTATCGGGACAGGGGACTCCTACGAGCAGTACTTC. Translating it yields CASSIGTGDSYEQYF.

This clone was picked up a small number of times. The chain combines TRBV5-1 with TRBJ2-1; D might be TRBD2 (6 bases). V was trimmed by 4 bases and J by 4 bases, leaving 15 bases between them. The V gene's germline CDR1 is SGHRS and CDR2 YFSETQ. The CDR3 runs to 15 residues. The CDR3 DNA reads TGCGCCAGCAGCCCGTCGGGACTCGGGTACAATGAGCAGTTCTTC. This codes for CASSPSGLGYNEQFF.

This clone was seen a few times. The chain employs TRBV7-9 and TRBJ2-3, with a possible D match to TRBD1 (5 bases). The CDR3 spans 16 residues. Germline-derived CDR1 and CDR2 are SEHNR and FQNEAQ (reference sequence). V dropped 5 bases and J dropped 0 bases, with 15 bases sitting between them. The CDR3 coding sequence is TGTGCCAGCAGCCTTACGACAGCGACTAGCACAGATACGCAGTATTTT. Its protein product is CASSLTTATSTDTQYF.

Here the CDR3 DNA reads TGCGCCAGCAGCCTTGGGGACAGCGGAATGGAAGAGACCCAGTACTTC. It is translated as CASSLGDSGMEETQYF. The genes are TRBV5-1 and TRBJ2-5; 7 bases line up with TRBD1. Germline V lookup: CDR1 SGHRS, CDR2 YFSETQ. Trimming at V came to 4 bases and at J to 3 bases, leaving 12 bases not matched to a gene. CDR3 length: 16 amino acids.

This clone was counted only a few times. DNA for the CDR3: TGTGCCAGCAGCTTGTCCTGGTACAGGGAGGGAGAGACCCAGTACTTC. Amino acids: CASSLSWYREGETQYF. The chain uses TRBV5-6 and TRBJ2-5; possibly TRBD2 for D (7 bases). The V and J ends lost 1 base and 4 bases respectively, with 17 bases between them. CDR1 and CDR2 from the germline V gene are SGHDT and YYEEEE. This CDR3 contains 16 residues.

The V call is TRBV4-1, the J call TRBJ2-1; D is ambiguous. The ends were cut back, 8 bases at V and 2 bases at J, with 13 bases in the middle. This CDR3 is built from 14 residues. Per the germline V gene, CDR1 is MGHRA and CDR2 is YSYEKL. CDR3 in amino acids: CASRGILAYNEQFF. The CDR3 nucleotides read TGCGCCAGCCGAGGCATCCTAGCCTACAATGAGCAGTTCTTC.

This clone has just a few counts. The rearrangement links TRBV6-5 to TRBJ2-7; D remains unclear. CDR1 and CDR2 (germline): MNHEY, SVGAGI. Between the trimmed V and J ends, which lost 0 bases and 2 bases, there was a span of 8 bases. This CDR3 is built from 14 residues. In nucleotides, the CDR3 is TGTGCCAGCAGTTACTCCCACAGAGCCTACGAGCAGTACTTC. Its protein product is CASSYSHRAYEQYF.

The CDR3 region has the DNA TGTGCCAGCAGTCTTCAACAGGGGGCGTCGACGGAGACCCAGTACTTC. This sequence encodes CASSLQQGASTETQYF. This chain links TRBV11-1 with TRBJ2-5, with 9 bases identical to TRBD1. Germline V gives CDR1 SGHAT, CDR2 FQDESV (reference sequence). CDR3 length: 16 residues. V trimming: 6 bases; J trimming: 5 bases; junction bases outside the gene matches: 13.

The V and J genes are TRBV19 and TRBJ2-7; D remains unclear. CDR1 is LNHDA and CDR2 is SQIVND in the germline V gene (reference sequence). The CDR3 totals 16 residues. The V end was cut by 2 bases, the J end by 2 bases, with 16 bases between. DNA for the CDR3: TGTGCCAGTAGTATAAGCATTATGGCTAGTACCTACGAGCAGTACTTC. This gives the protein CASSISIMASTYEQYF.

The chain has TRBV30 and TRBJ2-5; weak D call: TRBD2 (6 bases). Per germline, CDR1 GTSNPN and CDR2 SVGIG (reference sequence). V was cut by 7 bases and J by 2 bases, with 17 bases left in between. There are 14 residues in the CDR3. The CDR3 DNA reads TGTGCCTCCGGACACGGGGGAAGGCAAGAGACCCAGTACTTC. This encodes CASGHGGRQETQYF.

The chain carries TRBV30 and TRBJ1-1; TRBD1 might be the D (5 bases). V was pared by 4 bases and J by 5 bases, with 14 bases between. In germline, CDR1 is GTSNPN, CDR2 SVGIG (reference sequence). This CDR3 contains 13 residues. The CDR3 sequence: CAWTRDYWTEAFF. In DNA form, the CDR3 reads TGTGCCTGGACCAGGGATTATTGGACTGAAGCTTTCTTT. Full variable domain (remainder filled in from reference TRBV30 and TRBJ1-1): SQTIHQWPATLVQPVGSPLSLECTVEGTSNPNLYWYRQAAGRGLQLLFYSVGIGQISSEVPQNLSASRPQDRQFILSSKKLLLSDSGFYLCAWTRDYWTEAFFGQGTRLTVV.

This chain uses TRBV5-4 with TRBJ2-1; D possibly corresponds to TRBD2 (5 bases). Germline V CDR1 and CDR2: SGHNT, YYREEE (reference sequence). The V gene lost 4 bases and the J gene lost 8 bases, with 19 bases spanning the gap. This CDR3 comprises 15 residues. Here the CDR3 reads CASSLLRGIGDEQFF. CDR3 nucleotides: TGTGCCAGCAGCCTTTTGCGAGGGATTGGGGATGAGCAGTTCTTC.